This T cell receptor beta chain was documented in a study of T cell responses to AZD1222 COVID-19 vaccine. The study's findings and limits: Repertoire sampling was restricted to post-peak T cell response timepoints. Females made up more of the donors, who were largely white British, and clonal diversity may have come out too low.

The CDR3 totals 13 residues. Clones were read by immunoSEQ multiplex PCR, and TCRdb kept only the in-frame ones, dropping some. The sample holds 120,000 to 150,000 clones; approximately 86% are singletons and the top ten take around 3.5%. Details on this clone: Its antigen is unidentified. The junction shows a germline mismatch at one end, possibly a read error.

The chain is built from TRBV12-3 or TRBV12-4 and TRBJ1-1, with D hard to call. The receptor was derived from an adult in good health. Material: peripheral blood, obtained on day 0 of AZD1222 vaccination. The CDR3 bases are TGTGCCAGCTTTACGGTGGGTGCCACTGCAGCTTTCTTT. Translated: CASFTVGATAAFF.